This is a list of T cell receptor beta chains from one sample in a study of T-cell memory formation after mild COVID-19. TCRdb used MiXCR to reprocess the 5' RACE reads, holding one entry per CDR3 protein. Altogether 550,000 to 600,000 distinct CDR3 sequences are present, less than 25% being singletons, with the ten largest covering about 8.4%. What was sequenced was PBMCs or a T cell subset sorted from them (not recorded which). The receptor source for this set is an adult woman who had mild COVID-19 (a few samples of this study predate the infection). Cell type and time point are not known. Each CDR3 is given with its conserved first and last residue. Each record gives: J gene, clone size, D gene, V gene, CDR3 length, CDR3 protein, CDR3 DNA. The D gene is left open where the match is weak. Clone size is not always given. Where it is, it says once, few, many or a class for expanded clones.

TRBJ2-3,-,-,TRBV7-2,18,CASSLDLGAGQRTDTQYF,TGTGCCAGCAGCTTAGACTTAGGGGCAGGACAACGCACAGATACGCAGTATTTT
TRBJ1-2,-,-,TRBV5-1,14,CASSEMSGAGGYTF,TGCGCCAGCAGCGAAATGTCAGGGGCAGGCGGCTACACCTTC
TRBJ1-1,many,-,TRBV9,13,CASGKGVGTEAFF,TGTGCCAGCGGCAAGGGGGTGGGCACTGAAGCTTTCTTT
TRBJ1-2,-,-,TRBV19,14,CASNDDGQLYGYTF,TGTGCCAGTAACGACGATGGACAGCTCTATGGCTACACCTTC
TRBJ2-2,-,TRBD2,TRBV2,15,CASSWTSGSSGELFF,TGTGCCAGCAGTTGGACTAGCGGGAGCTCCGGGGAGCTGTTTTTT
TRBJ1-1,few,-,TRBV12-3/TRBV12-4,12,CASSLVWERAFF,TGTGCCAGCAGTTTAGTCTGGGAGAGGGCTTTCTTT
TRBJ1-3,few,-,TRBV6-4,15,CASSDSGLSGNTIYF,TGTGCCAGCAGTGACTCAGGACTCTCTGGAAACACCATATATTTT
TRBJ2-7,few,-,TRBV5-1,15,CASSLGDGSPYEQYF,TGCGCCAGCAGCTTGGGGGACGGATCACCCTACGAGCAGTACTTC
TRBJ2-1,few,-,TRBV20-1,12,CSAPGTRHEQFF,TGCAGTGCGCCCGGGACAAGGCATGAGCAGTTCTTC
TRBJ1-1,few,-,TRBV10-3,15,CAISDPGHPNTEAFF,TGTGCCATCAGTGACCCGGGACACCCGAACACTGAAGCTTTCTTT
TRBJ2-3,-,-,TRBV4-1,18,CASSQDPGTATSTDTQYF,TGCGCCAGCAGCCAAGACCCCGGGACGGCGACCAGCACAGATACGCAGTATTTT
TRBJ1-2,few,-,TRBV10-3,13,CAIQGVVNYGYTF,TGTGCCATACAGGGAGTGGTAAACTATGGCTACACCTTC
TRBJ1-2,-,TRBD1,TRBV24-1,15,CATSDRQGFIYGYTF,TGTGCCACCAGTGATAGACAGGGTTTCATCTATGGCTACACCTTC
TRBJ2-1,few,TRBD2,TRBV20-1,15,CSARESGGRRNEQFF,TGCAGTGCTAGAGAATCGGGCGGGAGAAGGAATGAGCAGTTCTTC
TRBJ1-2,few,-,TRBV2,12,CASSGAPGTQTF,TGTGCCAGCAGTGGAGCCCCCGGGACTCAAACCTTC
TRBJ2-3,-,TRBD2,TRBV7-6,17,CASSQGPLAAWADTQYF,TGTGCCAGCAGCCAAGGCCCCCTAGCGGCGTGGGCGGATACGCAGTATTTT
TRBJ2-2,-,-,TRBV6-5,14,CASSAGVYTGELFF,TGTGCCAGCAGTGCAGGGGTATACACCGGGGAGCTGTTTTTT
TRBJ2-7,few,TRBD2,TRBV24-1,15,CATSDGLADLYEQYF,TGTGCCACCAGTGATGGACTAGCGGACCTCTACGAGCAGTACTTC
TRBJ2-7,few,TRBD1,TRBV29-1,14,CSVLTGIRSYEQYF,TGCAGCGTGCTGACAGGGATTCGATCCTACGAGCAGTACTTC
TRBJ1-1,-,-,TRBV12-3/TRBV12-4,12,CASNPRPNEAFF,TGTGCCAGCAACCCCCGCCCGAATGAAGCTTTCTTT
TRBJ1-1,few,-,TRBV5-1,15,CASSLRQNLNTEAFF,TGCGCCAGCAGCTTGAGGCAGAACCTGAACACTGAAGCTTTCTTT
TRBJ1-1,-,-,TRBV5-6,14,CASSLEWENTEAFF,TGTGCCAGCAGCTTGGAGTGGGAAAACACTGAAGCTTTCTTT
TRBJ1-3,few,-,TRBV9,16,CASSVERISSGNTIYF,TGTGCCAGCAGCGTAGAACGGATTAGCTCTGGAAACACCATATATTTT
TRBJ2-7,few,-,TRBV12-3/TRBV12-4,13,CASSYTASYEQYF,TGTGCCAGCAGTTATACCGCCTCCTACGAGCAGTACTTC
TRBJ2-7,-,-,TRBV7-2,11,CASSPHHEQYF,TGTGCCAGCAGCCCACATCACGAGCAGTACTTC
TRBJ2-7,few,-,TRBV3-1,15,CASSQAMGGIYEQYF,TGTGCCAGCAGCCAAGCCATGGGGGGCATCTACGAGCAGTACTTC
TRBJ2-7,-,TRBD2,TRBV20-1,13,CSARTLAGGEQYF,TGCAGTGCTAGAACCCTAGCGGGAGGGGAGCAGTACTTC
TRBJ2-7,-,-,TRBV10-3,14,CATLRGDGPYEQYF,TGTGCCACCCTGAGAGGAGACGGGCCTTACGAGCAGTACTTC
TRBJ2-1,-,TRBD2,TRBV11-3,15,CASRRYSGTYNEQFF,TGTGCCAGCAGGAGATATAGCGGGACCTACAATGAGCAGTTCTTC
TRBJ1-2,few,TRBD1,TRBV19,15,CASSPQQGRDYGYTF,TGTGCCAGTAGTCCTCAACAGGGGAGAGACTATGGCTACACCTTC
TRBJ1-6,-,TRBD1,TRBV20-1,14,CSADAGTGNSPLHF,TGCAGTGCAGACGCCGGGACAGGCAATTCACCCCTCCACTTT
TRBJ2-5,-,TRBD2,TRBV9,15,CASSVGGRVRETQYF,TGTGCCAGCAGCGTTGGCGGGAGGGTTCGGGAGACCCAGTACTTC
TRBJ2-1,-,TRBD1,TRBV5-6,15,CASSSVGTGEIEQFF,TGTGCCAGCAGCTCTGTTGGGACAGGGGAAATTGAGCAGTTCTTC
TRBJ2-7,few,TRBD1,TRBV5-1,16,CASSLGVQGAAYEQYF,TGCGCCAGCAGCTTAGGGGTTCAGGGGGCGGCCTACGAGCAGTACTTC
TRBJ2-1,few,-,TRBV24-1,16,CATSDTSGSRVHEQFF,TGTGCCACCAGTGACACCTCAGGGTCGAGGGTCCATGAGCAGTTCTTC
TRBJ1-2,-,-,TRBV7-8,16,CASSEWGAGVGYGYTF,TGTGCCAGCAGCGAGTGGGGTGCGGGCGTTGGCTATGGCTACACCTTC
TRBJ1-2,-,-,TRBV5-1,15,CASSLEGYKNYGYTF,TGCGCCAGCAGCTTGGAGGGGTATAAGAACTATGGCTACACCTTT
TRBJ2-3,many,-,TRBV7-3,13,CASSLTAVDTQYF,TGTGCCAGCAGCTTAACGGCTGTAGATACGCAGTATTTT
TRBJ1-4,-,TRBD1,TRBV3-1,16,CASSQFLQGGNEKLFF,TGTGCCAGCAGCCAATTTCTACAGGGGGGCAATGAAAAACTGTTTTTT
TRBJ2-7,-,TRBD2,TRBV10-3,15,CAISESLAGSYEQYF,TGTGCCATCAGTGAGTCACTAGCGGGTTCCTACGAGCAGTACTTC
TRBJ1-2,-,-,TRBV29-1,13,CSVDAGSGYGYTF,TGCAGCGTTGATGCGGGGTCCGGCTATGGCTACACCTTC
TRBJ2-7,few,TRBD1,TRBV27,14,CASSPIDRDHEQYF,TGTGCCAGCAGTCCCATAGACAGGGACCACGAGCAGTACTTC
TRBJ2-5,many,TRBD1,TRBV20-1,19,CSATGGQGVSSDLQETQYF,TGCAGTGCCACCGGTGGGCAGGGGGTTTCCTCCGACCTTCAAGAGACCCAGTACTTC
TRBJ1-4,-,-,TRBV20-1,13,CSAEGPRNEKLFF,TGCAGTGCCGAGGGGCCCCGTAATGAAAAACTGTTTTTT
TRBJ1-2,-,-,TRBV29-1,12,CSALGQEYGYTF,TGCAGCGCCCTAGGCCAGGAATATGGCTACACCTTC
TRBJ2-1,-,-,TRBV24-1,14,CATSRARSYNEQFF,TGTGCCACCAGTAGGGCTCGCTCCTACAATGAGCAGTTCTTC
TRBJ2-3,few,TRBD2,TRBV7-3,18,CASSRGSSGASSTDTQYF,TGTGCCAGCAGCCGGGGCAGTAGCGGGGCCTCTAGCACAGATACGCAGTATTTT
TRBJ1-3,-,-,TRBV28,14,CASSRRDSGNTIYF,TGTGCCAGCAGTCGCAGGGACTCTGGAAACACCATATATTTT
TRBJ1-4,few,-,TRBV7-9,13,CASSYPLGEKLFF,TGTGCCAGCAGCTACCCCTTGGGTGAAAAACTGTTTTTT
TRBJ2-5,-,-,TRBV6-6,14,CASSQGRFQETQYF,TGTGCCAGCAGCCAGGGCCGATTCCAGGAGACCCAGTACTTC
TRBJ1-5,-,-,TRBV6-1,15,CASSGQGVSNQPQHF,TGTGCCAGCAGTGGGCAAGGGGTTAGCAATCAGCCCCAGCATTTT
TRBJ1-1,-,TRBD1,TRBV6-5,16,CASSYTLQGADAEAFF,TGTGCCAGCAGTTACACCTTACAGGGGGCCGACGCTGAAGCTTTCTTT
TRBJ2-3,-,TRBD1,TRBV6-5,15,CASSYRDRGPDTQYF,TGTGCCAGCAGCTACAGGGACAGGGGGCCCGATACGCAGTATTTT